These 5 T cell receptor beta chains share one sample of origin, sequenced in a study of T cell repertoires in cytomegalovirus infection. MiXCR was run by TCRdb on the reads, yielding one entry per CDR3 protein. The table has 200,000 to 300,000 distinct CDR3 sequences, around an eighth seen once. Material for sequencing was PBMCs. Receptors were obtained from a human donor in good health (CMV status not recorded). Some clones in this sample may be carry-over from other donors' samples.

The genes are TRBV7-9 and TRBJ1-1; no clear D. V was trimmed by 2 bases and J by 6 bases, leaving 4 bases between them. Germline CDR1 is SEHNR and CDR2 is FQNEAQ (reference sequence). This CDR3 comprises 11 residues. The CDR3 loop is CASSLIAEAFF. In nucleotides, the CDR3 is TGTGCCAGCAGCTTAATAGCTGAAGCTTTCTTT.

This clonotype was counted only a few times. The gene calls are TRBV20-1 and TRBJ2-3; 8 nucleotides agree with TRBD2. The CDR3 runs 12 residues. Germline values: CDR1 DFQATT, CDR2 SNEGSKA (reference sequence). J gave up 6 bases and V 5 bases, and 4 bases lay outside the gene matches. The CDR3 DNA is TGCAGTGCTCCTACTAGCGGTGATACGCAGTATTTT. Protein: CSAPTSGDTQYF.

The rearrangement links TRBV28 to TRBJ2-7, with unresolved D. The CDR3 spans 12 residues. The V and J ends lost 4 bases and 4 bases respectively, with 8 bases between them. Germline V gene sequence: CDR1 MDHEN, CDR2 SYDVKM. The CDR3 is CASSSLVYEQYF. CDR3 bases: TGTGCCAGCAGTTCCCTCGTTTACGAGCAGTACTTC.

This clonotype was detected only a few times. No conserved phenylalanine or tryptophan ends this CDR3, so it is likely a read error. Because the CDR3's place on the DNA is in doubt, the DNA is left out and the CDR3 is given as listed by TCRdb. The V call is TRBV19, the J call TRBJ1-2. 12 amino acids form the CDR3, both terminal residues included. The germline CDR1 and CDR2 sequences are LNHDA and SQIVND (reference sequence). CDR3: CASSIAGGNSKV.

This clonotype appeared many times. The J gene is TRBJ2-7, the V gene TRBV5-6; the D is unclear. Germline values: CDR1 SGHDT, CDR2 YYEEEE. Deletions cut 4 bases from V and 1 base from J, with 9 bases between. The CDR3 loop spans 13 amino acids. Here the CDR3 reads CASSPDGSYEQYF. The CDR3 DNA is TGTGCCAGCAGCCCCGACGGATCCTACGAGCAGTACTTC.